This is a list of T cell receptor beta chains from one sample in a study of a mutant IDH1 vaccine in newly diagnosed glioma. Clones were read by immunoSEQ multiplex PCR, and TCRdb kept only the in-frame ones, dropping some. The sample contains about 60,000 clones, around four fifths of which appear only once. These receptors are not linked to any known antigen. Sequencing was performed on PBMCs, taken from a glioma patient whose treatment included an IDH1 peptide vaccine. The receptor set was obtained from a man aged 30-40 years with glioma. The CDR3 runs from the conserved cysteine through the conserved F or W. A D gene is named only where the DNA matches it firmly. Some rows have no size entry. The others give once, few or many, or a class for an expanded clone.

D	size	V	J	DNA	CDR3
-	once	TRBV6-1	TRBJ1-2	TGTGCCAGCTCCCTACAGGGAATGCAGGGCTACACCTTC	CASSLQGMQGYTF
TRBD1	-	TRBV19	TRBJ2-7	TGTGCCAGTAGTATTGCACAGGGGCCCTACGAGCAGTACTTC	CASSIAQGPYEQYF
-	-	TRBV9	TRBJ1-1	TGTGCCAGCAGCGCCCCGACTGGGAACACTGAAGCTTTCTTT	CASSAPTGNTEAFF
-	-	TRBV2	TRBJ2-1	TGTGCCAGCAGTGAAGCTTACGTCCTGGGCCCGGGCGGGTCCTACAATGAGCAGTTCTTC	CASSEAYVLGPGGSYNEQFF
TRBD1	-	TRBV9	TRBJ2-3	TGTGCCAGCGGGTGGACAGGGGGCTCAGATACGCAGTATTTT	CASGWTGGSDTQYF
TRBD1	-	TRBV6-5	TRBJ2-4	TGTGCCAGCAGTTCACGGGACAGGGGGCGCGGAAACATTCAGTACTTC	CASSSRDRGRGNIQYF
-	-	TRBV5-6	TRBJ1-1	TGTGCCAGCAGCTTAAAGAGGAACACTGAAGCTTTCTTT	CASSLKRNTEAFF
TRBD1	-	TRBV7-9	TRBJ2-1	TGTGCCAGCAGCTTAGCAGGGGGCAAATCCTACAATGAGCAGTTCTTC	CASSLAGGKSYNEQFF
-	-	TRBV10-3	TRBJ1-5	TGTGCCATCAGTGAGAGGGGAGAGGTCGGCAATCAGCCCCAGCATTTT	CAISERGEVGNQPQHF
-	once	TRBV6-5	TRBJ2-1	TGTGCCAGCAGTTTCTGGGGGCAGTCTGTTAATGAGCAGTTCTTC	CASSFWGQSVNEQFF
-	-	TRBV6-4	TRBJ2-1	TGTGCCAGCAGTGACTCCTATAAGGGGAAGGGTAACAATGAGCAGTTCTTC	CASSDSYKGKGNNEQFF
-	-	TRBV19	TRBJ2-1	TGTGCCAGTAGTCCCTACATGAGCTCCTACAATGAGCAGTTCTTC	CASSPYMSSYNEQFF
TRBD2	-	TRBV4-2	TRBJ2-3	TGTGCCAGCAGCCATCGGTGGGCGGGGGGCCCCAGCACAGATACGCAGTATTTT	CASSHRWAGGPSTDTQYF
-	-	TRBV2	TRBJ2-1	TGTGCCAGCAACCGCGATAAAAACAATGAGCAGTTCTTC	CASNRDKNNEQFF
-	-	TRBV4-2	TRBJ1-4	TGTGCCAGCAGCCCTCGGACCTCCGCAACTAATGAAAAACTGTTTTTT	CASSPRTSATNEKLFF
-	-	TRBV20-1	TRBJ1-1	TGCAGGGAGGGATTGGCTGAAGCTTTCTTT	CREGLAEAFF
-	-	TRBV2	TRBJ1-2	TGTGCCAGCAGGGGGTTACGAGGAGGATATGGCTACACCTTC	CASRGLRGGYGYTF
TRBD2	-	TRBV11-2	TRBJ2-7	TGTGCCAGCAGCTTAGCGGGAGGGGGCTACGAGCAGTACTTC	CASSLAGGGYEQYF
-	-	TRBV30	TRBJ2-1	TGTGCCTGGACAACAGGGAGGGGGATCAATGAGCAGTTCTTC	CAWTTGRGINEQFF
-	-	TRBV6-1	TRBJ1-5	TGTGCCAGCAGTGAAGGGGCAGGGGACACCCTGGGGCCCCAGCATTTT	CASSEGAGDTLGPQHF
-	-	TRBV10-3	TRBJ1-1	TGTGCCATCAGCCGGGGGACGAACACTGAAGCTTTCTTT	CAISRGTNTEAFF
TRBD1	-	TRBV18	TRBJ2-1	TGTGCCAGCTCACCACGCCCGGGGACAGCGCCCTACAATGAGCAGTTCTTC	CASSPRPGTAPYNEQFF
TRBD1	-	TRBV4-1	TRBJ2-2	TGCGCCAGCAGCCCTGGACAGGGCGGGAACACCGGGGAGCTGTTTTTT	CASSPGQGGNTGELFF
-	-	TRBV15	TRBJ1-2	TGTGCCACCAGCCAAGGGCATGGCTACACCTTC	CATSQGHGYTF
-	-	TRBV7-9	TRBJ2-7	TGTGCCAGCAGCAAAGGACGGCTTGCCTACGAGCAGTACTTC	CASSKGRLAYEQYF
-	-	TRBV7-8	TRBJ2-5	TGTGCCAGCAGCCACGAATTGGGGATACGCTTTGAGACCCAGTACTTC	CASSHELGIRFETQYF